The 23 T cell receptor beta chains below come from one sample, sequenced in a study of CD8 T cells in Susac syndrome. Random hexamers were used to reverse transcribe the RNA input (roughly 0.5 to 1 ug). MiXCR, applied by TCRdb to the immunoSEQ multiplex PCR reads, yields one record per CDR3 protein. The data contain roughly 200,000 distinct CDR3 sequences, 85% to 95% of them singletons. The sample was CD8+ T cells from PBMCs. The source of these receptors is a human donor with multiple sclerosis.

The genes are TRBV27 and TRBJ2-7; possible D gene TRBD2, 6 bases. V lost 5 bases to trimming and J lost 3 bases, with 11 bases between them. The CDR3 length is 13 residues. The germline V gene encodes CDR1 MNHEY and CDR2 SMNVEV (reference sequence). The CDR3 is CASSTDGGYEQYF. The DNA of the CDR3 is TGTGCCAGCAGTACGGACGGGGGCTACGAGCAGTACTTC.

The genes are TRBV15 and TRBJ1-4; TRBD1 is a possible D gene (5 bases). Trimming removed 2 bases from V and 3 bases from J, with 7 bases in between. Germline V lookup: CDR1 LNHNV, CDR2 YYDKDF (reference sequence). The length of the CDR3 is 14 residues. CDR3 DNA sequence: TGTGCCACCAGCAGATTGGGGGCTAATGAAAAACTGTTTTTT. Amino acid sequence: CATSRLGANEKLFF.

CDR3 loop: CASSHVGRELFF. DNA for the CDR3: TGTGCCAGCAGTCATGTGGGGCGGGAGCTGTTTTTT. The chain carries TRBV6-5 and TRBJ2-2; a possible D gene is TRBD1 (5 bases). V gave up 5 bases and J gave up 9 bases, with 10 bases separating them. The germline CDR1 and CDR2 sequences are MNHEY and SVGAGI. This CDR3 has 12 amino acids.

The V and J genes are TRBV18 and TRBJ2-1; no clear D. The ends were cut back, 6 bases at V and 8 bases at J, with 20 bases in the middle. The CDR3 runs to 15 residues. Germline V gives CDR1 KGHSH, CDR2 LQKENI. CDR3 DNA: TGTGCCAGCTCTCCAGCCCCTGAGTCGCCGGATGAGCAGTTCTTC. It translates to CASSPAPESPDEQFF.

This sequence joins TRBV11-2 and TRBJ1-2, with unresolved D. V was shortened by 5 bases and J by 4 bases, with 8 bases between the two germline ends. Germline-derived CDR1 and CDR2 are SGHAT and FQNNGV. This CDR3 contains 12 residues. The CDR3 nucleotides are TGTGCCAGCAGCGGCTTGGGCTATGGCTACACCTTC. It codes for CASSGLGYGYTF.

This clonotype showed up just once. The chain links TRBV2 to TRBJ2-3; TRBD2 agrees at 9 bases. The length of the CDR3 is 17 residues. Trimming cost V 5 bases and J 0 bases; bases outside gene matches: 9. The V gene's germline CDR1 is SNHLY and CDR2 FYNNEI. CDR3 residues: CASSLGLGLASTDTQYF. In DNA form, the CDR3 reads TGTGCCAGCAGTCTCGGGTTAGGACTAGCGAGCACAGATACGCAGTATTTT.

This chain links TRBV20-1 with TRBJ2-1, with D unclear. There are 13 residues in the CDR3. The ends were cut back, 7 bases at V and 4 bases at J, with 14 bases in the middle. Germline V gives CDR1 DFQATT, CDR2 SNEGSKA (reference sequence). The CDR3 here is CSVSEYYYNEQFF. The CDR3 DNA is TGCAGTGTCAGCGAGTACTATTACAATGAGCAGTTCTTC.

This clonotype appeared once. The chain is built from TRBV20-1 and TRBJ2-7; unclear D gene. Trimming took off 5 bases at V and 6 bases at J, with 8 bases between the two ends. Germline CDR1 and CDR2: DFQATT and SNEGSKA (reference sequence). The CDR3 contains 10 residues. CDR3 residues: CSAARVEQYF. CDR3 bases: TGCAGTGCTGCCCGCGTCGAGCAGTACTTC.

The chain is built from TRBV20-1 and TRBJ2-1; 10 bases are a match to TRBD2. The CDR3 consists of 15 residues. Losses at the gene ends were 4 bases for V and 4 bases for J; bases not matched to a gene: 7. Germline CDR1 reads DFQATT; CDR2 reads SNEGSKA (reference sequence). CDR3 bases: TGCAGTGCTATCAGCGGGGGGGCCCCTTACAATGAGCAGTTCTTC. It codes for CSAISGGAPYNEQFF.

This chain joins TRBV3-1 and TRBJ2-3; D ambiguous. V lost 3 bases and J 2 bases, leaving 12 bases between the germline ends. From germline, CDR1 is LGHDT and CDR2 YNNKEL (reference sequence). The CDR3 is 15 amino acids. The CDR3 nucleotides read TGTGCCAGCAGCCAGTTTGCCCAAATCACAGATACGCAGTATTTT. It encodes CASSQFAQITDTQYF.

This clonotype was counted a few times. The chain uses TRBV30 and TRBJ2-1; D is unclear. The CDR3 length is 15 residues. From germline, CDR1 is GTSNPN and CDR2 SVGIG (reference sequence). The germline V and J ends were trimmed by 0 bases and 4 bases, with 13 bases remaining between them. CDR3 loop: CAWSVLAEPYNEQFF. CDR3 in DNA: TGTGCCTGGAGTGTACTGGCGGAGCCTTACAATGAGCAGTTCTTC.

V is TRBV20-1 and J is TRBJ2-1; TRBD1 is a possible D gene (5 bases). CDR3 size: 14 residues. V was cut by 0 bases and J by 1 base, with 7 bases left in between. In germline, CDR1 is DFQATT, CDR2 SNEGSKA (reference sequence). In DNA, the CDR3 is TGCAGTGCTAGAGATCCAGGGTCCTACAATGAGCAGTTCTTC. This codes for CSARDPGSYNEQFF.

This clonotype was seen once. V and J are TRBV7-2 and TRBJ1-6, with 8 bases aligning to TRBD1. The CDR3 contains 16 residues. CDR1 and CDR2 from the germline V gene are SGHTA and FQGNSA. With 3 bases clipped from V and 11 bases from J, the junction kept 12 bases outside the gene matches. DNA for the CDR3: TGTGCCAGCAGCTTCCGATCAGACAGGGGCATGACACCCCTCCACTTT. It translates to CASSFRSDRGMTPLHF. Supplemented by reference TRBV7-2 and TRBJ1-6, the full variable domain reads GAGVSQSPSNKVTEKGKDVELRCDPISGHTALYWYRQSLGQGLEFLIYFQGNSAPDKSGLPSDRFSAERTGGSVSTLTIQRTQQEDSAVYLCASSFRSDRGMTPLHFGNGTRLTVT.

The chain joins TRBV4-1 to TRBJ2-5; 10 nucleotides agree with TRBD2. The J segment lost 3 bases and the V segment lost 1 base, leaving 8 bases of the junction unmatched. The CDR3 totals 17 residues. Per germline, CDR1 MGHRA and CDR2 YSYEKL. CDR3 in amino acids: CASSQGLVAGGEETQYF. The CDR3 DNA reads as TGCGCCAGCAGCCAAGGACTGGTAGCGGGAGGAGAAGAGACCCAGTACTTC.

The gene calls are TRBV30 and TRBJ2-7, with a weak D call TRBD1 (6 bases). CDR3 length: 13 amino acids. Trimming pared 0 bases from V and 6 bases from J, leaving 12 bases between. From germline, CDR1 is GTSNPN and CDR2 SVGIG (reference sequence). CDR3 sequence reads: CAWSVGPGVEQYF. In nucleotides, the CDR3 is TGTGCCTGGAGTGTAGGGCCAGGGGTCGAGCAGTACTTC. Supplemented by reference TRBV30 and TRBJ2-7, the full variable domain reads SQTIHQWPATLVQPVGSPLSLECTVEGTSNPNLYWYRQAAGRGLQLLFYSVGIGQISSEVPQNLSASRPQDRQFILSSKKLLLSDSGFYLCAWSVGPGVEQYFGPGTRLTVT.

A few counts support this clonotype. The V gene is TRBV9, the J gene TRBJ1-1, with 8 bases aligning to TRBD1. CDR1 SGDLS and CDR2 YYNGEE come from the germline V gene. The CDR3 is made up of 15 amino acids. The V gene end was trimmed by 3 bases and the J gene end by 7 bases; junction bases not matched to a gene: 11. The CDR3 bases are TGTGCCAGCAGCGCAACGGACAGGGCGAGGAATGAAGCTTTCTTT. Translated: CASSATDRARNEAFF.

J is TRBJ2-7 and V is TRBV3-1; D is unclear. The CDR3 sequence is 12 residues long. Trimming removed 6 bases at V and 4 bases at J, with 10 bases between. CDR1 and CDR2 (germline): LGHDT, YNNKEL (reference sequence). The CDR3 protein is CASRGSSYEQYF. CDR3 bases: TGTGCCAGCAGGGGGTCGTCGTACGAGCAGTACTTC.

This chain uses TRBV11-2 with TRBJ2-6; D is unresolved. There are 16 residues in the CDR3. V was trimmed by 1 base and J by 0 bases, leaving 7 bases between them. CDR1 and CDR2 (germline): SGHAT, FQNNGV. The DNA of the CDR3 is TGTGCCAGCAGCTTAGCCTTCGGCTCTGGGGCCAACGTCCTGACTTTC. It specifies CASSLAFGSGANVLTF.

V gene TRBV5-6 combines with J gene TRBJ1-2; 7 bases map to TRBD1. From germline, CDR1 is SGHDT and CDR2 YYEEEE. V was pared by 4 bases and J by 6 bases, with 6 bases of the junction left unmatched. The CDR3 loop spans 13 amino acids. The CDR3 region has the DNA TGTGCCAGCAGCCGGGACAGAGAACATGGCTACACCTTC. Its translation is CASSRDREHGYTF.

This clonotype was seen only once. The chain combines TRBV10-3 with TRBJ1-3, with 8 nucleotides matching TRBD1. Germline trimming cut 5 bases from V and 4 bases from J; bases unmatched to any gene: 4. This CDR3 has 14 residues. In germline, CDR1 is ENHRY, CDR2 SYGVKD. CDR3 in amino acids: CAISPGGTGNTIYF. The CDR3 DNA sequence: TGTGCCATCAGTCCAGGGGGCACAGGAAACACCATATATTTT.

This clonotype was detected once. The chain links TRBV7-9 to TRBJ2-3; a possible D gene is TRBD1 (6 bases). The germline V gene encodes CDR1 SEHNR and CDR2 FQNEAQ (reference sequence). The V gene lost 0 bases and the J gene lost 7 bases, with 14 bases spanning the gap. The CDR3 is 15 amino acids. The DNA of the CDR3 is TGTGCCAGCAGCTTAGCCTTGGAGACAGGACATACGCAGTATTTT. Encoded protein: CASSLALETGHTQYF.

The chain has TRBV9 and TRBJ1-4; D is unclear. Germline values: CDR1 SGDLS, CDR2 YYNGEE. The CDR3 is 16 amino acids. V lost 0 bases and J lost 0, with 9 bases in between. The CDR3 nucleotides read TGTGCCAGCAGCGTAGAGGCGGGCCCAACTAATGAAAAACTGTTTTTT. This encodes CASSVEAGPTNEKLFF.

This clonotype was seen a handful of times. The chain links TRBV9 to TRBJ2-3, with no clear D. The CDR3 consists of 12 residues. The germline V gene has CDR1 SGDLS and CDR2 YYNGEE. V lost 5 bases and J 2 bases, leaving 6 bases between the germline ends. This CDR3 is CASSQNTDTQYF. In DNA, the CDR3 is TGTGCCAGCAGTCAAAACACAGATACGCAGTATTTT.